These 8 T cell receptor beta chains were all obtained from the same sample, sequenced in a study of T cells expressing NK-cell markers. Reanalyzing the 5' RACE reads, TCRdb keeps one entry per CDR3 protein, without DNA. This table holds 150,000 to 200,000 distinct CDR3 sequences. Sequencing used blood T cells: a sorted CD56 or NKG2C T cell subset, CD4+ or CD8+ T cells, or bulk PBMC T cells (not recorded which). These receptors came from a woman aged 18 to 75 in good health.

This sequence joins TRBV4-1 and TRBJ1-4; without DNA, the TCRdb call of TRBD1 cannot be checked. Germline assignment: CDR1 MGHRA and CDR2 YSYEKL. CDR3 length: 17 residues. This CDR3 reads CASSQDPTRDSFEKLFF.

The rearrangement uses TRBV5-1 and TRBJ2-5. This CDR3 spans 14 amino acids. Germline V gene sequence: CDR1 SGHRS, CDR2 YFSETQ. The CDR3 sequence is CASSLFRSQETQYF.

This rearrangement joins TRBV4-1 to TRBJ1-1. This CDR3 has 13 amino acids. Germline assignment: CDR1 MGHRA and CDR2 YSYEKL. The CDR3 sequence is CASSQSIITEAFF.

Here the CDR3 reads CSARDPRQPNYEQYF. The chain links TRBV20-1 to TRBJ2-7; TCRdb lists TRBD1, though no DNA is available to test this call. The CDR3 consists of 15 residues. Germline V CDR1 and CDR2: DFQATT, SNEGSKA (reference sequence).

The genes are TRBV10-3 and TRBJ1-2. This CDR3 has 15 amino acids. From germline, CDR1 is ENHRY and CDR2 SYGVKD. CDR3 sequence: CAIRESDSNNYGYTF.

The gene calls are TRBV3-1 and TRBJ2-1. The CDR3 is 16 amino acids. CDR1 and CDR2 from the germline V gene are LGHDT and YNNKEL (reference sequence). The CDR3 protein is CASSQDHSVTYNEQFF.

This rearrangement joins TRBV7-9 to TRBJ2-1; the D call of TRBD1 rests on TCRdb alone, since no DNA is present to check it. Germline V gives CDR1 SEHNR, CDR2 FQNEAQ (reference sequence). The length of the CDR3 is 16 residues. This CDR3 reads CASSLERQGASNEQFF.

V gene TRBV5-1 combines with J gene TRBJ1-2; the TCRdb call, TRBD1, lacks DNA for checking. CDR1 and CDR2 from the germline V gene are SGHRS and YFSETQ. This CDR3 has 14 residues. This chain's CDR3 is CASSDSPEFYGYTF.